This paragraph covers one TCR beta chain sequence. This entry comes from a study of blood T cell repertoires in COVID-19. Study at large: PBMCs, B-cell-depleted T cells, or T cells were the source of the cDNA or gDNA that made up the material.

Some clones are missing from TCRdb's copy, which holds only in-frame ones; the method was immunoSEQ multiplex PCR. The sample has over 95,000 clones; 81% are singletons. The origin of this receptor is a human donor in a cohort sampled during active COVID-19. Sequencing used peripheral blood.

In DNA form, the CDR3 reads TGTGCCAGCAGTTTCCGCCGGGACAGTTCAGGCACGCAGTATTTT. This codes for CASSFRRDSSGTQYF. The chain uses TRBV27 and TRBJ2-3; 7 nucleotides line up with TRBD1. This CDR3 region has 15 residues. After removal of 3 bases from V and 9 bases from J, the junction contained 12 bases not matched to a gene. The germline gives CDR1 MNHEY, CDR2 SMNVEV (reference sequence).